The 14 T cell receptor beta chains presented below share a single source sample, sequenced in a study of molecular identifiers for immune sequencing clone quantification. TCRdb processed the PCR reads anew with MiXCR; each CDR3 protein has one entry. Of more than 550,000 distinct CDR3 sequences in the sample, 25% were seen once. Sequenced sample: naive CD8+ T cells from blood, with Jurkat cell RNA spiked in. The subset was: FACS-sorted CD8+CD4-CCR7+CD45RA+ naive T cells. The receptors were sampled from a human donor in good health. Some libraries in this study had Jurkat cell RNA spiked in.

The rearrangement joins TRBV15 to TRBJ2-7; unclear D gene. CDR3 length: 12 residues. CDR1 and CDR2 from the germline V gene are LNHNV and YYDKDF (reference sequence). Trimming removed 5 bases at V and 6 bases at J, with 11 bases between. CDR3 nucleotide sequence: TGTGCCACCAGCGAAACCTGGGGCGAGCAGTACTTC. Translation gives CATSETWGEQYF.

About this clonotype itself: Here the CDR3 omits its conserved ending phenylalanine or tryptophan, so a read error is the likely source. The chain employs TRBV4-3 and TRBJ1-3; 8 nucleotides align to TRBD1. V lost 3 bases to trimming and J lost 9 bases; unmatched junction nucleotides: 4. There are 13 residues in the CDR3. Germline V gene lookup returns CDR1 LGHNA and CDR2 YSLEER. The CDR3 bases are TGCGCCAGCAGCCAGGACAGGGTTTCCACCATATATCTT. Encoded protein: CASSQDRVSTIYL.

J is TRBJ1-4 and V is TRBV12-3 or TRBV12-4; 9 bases agree with TRBD1. The CDR3 is 15 residues long. J gave up 8 bases and V 6 bases, and 10 bases lay outside the gene matches. The CDR3 bases are TGTGCCAGCAGGGATACAGGGGGCCAGGTAGAAAAACTGTTTTTT. Translating it yields CASRDTGGQVEKLFF.

The V and J genes are TRBV10-3 and TRBJ1-1, with 12 bases identical to TRBD1. V was clipped by 3 bases and J by 5 bases; unmatched bases: 7. This CDR3 is built from 16 residues. Germline V gene sequence: CDR1 ENHRY, CDR2 SYGVKD. The CDR3 region is CAISDPGTGGITEAFF. DNA of the CDR3: TGTGCCATCAGTGACCCCGGGACAGGGGGCATTACTGAAGCTTTCTTT.

This clonotype was counted ten times or more. The chain couples TRBV20-1 to TRBJ2-3; TRBD2 matches at 7 bases. CDR3 length: 13 residues. The J segment lost 7 bases and the V segment lost 1 base, leaving 5 bases of the junction unmatched. Germline lookup yields CDR1 DFQATT and CDR2 SNEGSKA (reference sequence). The CDR3 sequence is CSARVGSGYTQYF. The CDR3 nucleotides are TGCAGTGCTAGAGTGGGTAGCGGGTATACGCAGTATTTT.

Comments on this clonotype: This sequence may be a read error, since a much larger clone differs from it by one base. The rearrangement links TRBV20-1 to TRBJ2-3; perhaps TRBD2 as D (5 bases). The V gene's germline CDR1 is DFQATT and CDR2 SNEGSKA (reference sequence). V lost 6 bases and J 4 bases, leaving 8 bases between the germline ends. The CDR3 is 11 residues long. In DNA, the CDR3 is TGCAGTGCCTGGGAGCCAGATACGCAGTATTTT. Amino acids: CSAWEPDTQYF.

As concerns this clonotype: One end of the junction does not line up with germline, which may come from a read error. The chain combines TRBV12-3 or TRBV12-4 with TRBJ1-2; no reliable D call. The CDR3 spans 17 residues. The CDR3 DNA sequence: TGTGCCAGCAGTTTCAATCGGTTACCAGATCAAAACTATGGCTACGCCTTC. As protein: CASSFNRLPDQNYGYAF.

In this sample, this clonotype turned up many times. This chain connects TRBV7-3 to TRBJ1-2; D is ambiguous. In germline, CDR1 is SGHTA, CDR2 FQGTGA. Trimming left V 0 bases short and J 0 bases short, with 14 bases between. This CDR3 contains 17 residues. CDR3 DNA: TGTGCCAGCAGCTTAACTGGTCCTGCGGCTACTAACTATGGCTACACCTTC. This codes for CASSLTGPAATNYGYTF.

This clonotype was observed a handful of times. The chain combines TRBV6-2 or TRBV6-3 with TRBJ1-2; a possible D gene is TRBD1 (6 bases). The V gene lost 4 bases and the J gene lost 3 bases, with 9 bases spanning the gap. The V gene's germline CDR1 is MNHEY and CDR2 SVGEGT. CDR3 size: 13 residues. CDR3 residues: CASSSGHYYGYTF. The CDR3 DNA follows: TGTGCCAGCAGTTCGGGACACTACTATGGCTACACCTTC.

This clonotype was recorded at least ten times. The chain combines TRBV3-1 with TRBJ1-5; D may be TRBD1 (6 bases). The CDR3 runs to 14 residues. Germline V gene data show CDR1 as LGHDT and CDR2 as YNNKEL (reference sequence). V lost 4 bases, J lost 5 bases, and 12 bases lay in between. The CDR3 sequence is CASSRGRADQPQHF. CDR3 nucleotide sequence: TGTGCCAGCAGCCGGGGGCGAGCGGATCAGCCCCAGCATTTT.

This clonotype was observed at least ten times. This chain joins TRBV12-3 or TRBV12-4 and TRBJ2-2; the D is unclear. The CDR3 is 14 residues long. The germline V and J ends were trimmed by 6 bases and 4 bases, with 12 bases remaining between them. DNA of the CDR3: TGTGCCAGCAGCCTCCGACCCGGCACCGGGGAGCTGTTTTTT. This sequence encodes CASSLRPGTGELFF.

V and J are TRBV6-5 and TRBJ2-1, with 8 nucleotides matching TRBD1. V trimming: 2 bases; J trimming: 8 bases; junction bases outside the gene matches: 8. The CDR3 sequence is 15 residues long. CDR1 is MNHEY, CDR2 SVGAGI, per germline. The DNA for the CDR3 is TGTGCCAGCAGTTACCAGGACAGGGTAAGGGATGAGCAGTTCTTC. Translated, it gives CASSYQDRVRDEQFF.

Notes on this clonotype: This sequence may be a read error, since a much larger clone differs from it by one base. The chain couples TRBV2 to TRBJ2-3, with D perhaps assigned TRBD1 or TRBD2 (5 bases each). This CDR3 has 14 residues. V shed 8 bases and J shed 1 base, with 13 bases lying between them. From germline, CDR1 is SNHLY and CDR2 FYNNEI. DNA of the CDR3: TGTGCCAGCGGACCGGGACCCCGCACAGATACGCAGTATTTT. Translating it yields CASGPGPRTDTQYF.

This clonotype was found a few times. V gene TRBV7-9 combines with J gene TRBJ2-3, with TRBD1 matching over 7 bases. V shed 4 bases, J shed 7 bases, and the junction held 11 bases outside the gene matches. Germline V lookup: CDR1 SEHNR, CDR2 FQNEAQ (reference sequence). The CDR3 spans 15 residues. The CDR3: CASSSRDSDIYTQYF. CDR3 in DNA: TGTGCCAGCAGCTCCCGGGACAGTGATATTTATACGCAGTATTTT.